The rows below give T cell receptor beta chains drawn from one sample of a study of shared clonotypes between healthy human individuals. Generated by immunoSEQ multiplex PCR, the TCRdb table keeps only in-frame clones and is missing some. This sample has around 980,000 clones; 75% to 80% occur once, and the top ten carry 0.6% to 0.7%. Sequencing was performed on memory CD4+ T cells from PBMCs. The receptors derive from a man younger than 35 in good health. Some clones in this sample may be carry-over from other donors' samples. Both conserved end residues are part of each CDR3. D genes are given only for firm matches. Not all rows give a size; the values are once, few, many and, for expanded clones, a class.

D | size | J | V | DNA | CDR3
TRBD1 | . | TRBJ2-2 | TRBV28 | TGTGCCAGCAGTTTACTGGACAGGGTCTTACCCGGGGAGCTGTTTTTT | CASSLLDRVLPGELFF
TRBD1 | . | TRBJ2-1 | TRBV7-2 | TGTGCCAGCAGGCGGGGACAGGGTGGATCCTACAATGAGCAGTTCTTC | CASRRGQGGSYNEQFF
. | . | TRBJ2-1 | TRBV10-3 | TGTGCCATCAGTGAGTATTTGTACAATGAGCAGTTCTTC | CAISEYLYNEQFF
. | . | TRBJ1-6 | TRBV21-1 | TGTGCCAGCAACACACGGGGGCTACTCGGATTCTTGGATAGTTCACCCCTCCACTTT | CASNTRGLLGFLDSSPLHF
TRBD2 | . | TRBJ2-2 | TRBV27 | TGTGCCAGCAGTTTAGAGGGAGGGTACACCGGGGAGCTGTTTTTT | CASSLEGGYTGELFF
TRBD1 | . | TRBJ1-3 | TRBV7-9 | TGTGCCAGCAGCTTAGGACAGGGGTCCGGAAACACCATATATTTT | CASSLGQGSGNTIYF
TRBD2 | many | TRBJ2-3 | TRBV5-4 | TGTGCCAGCAGCGGGGGACTAGCGGGGCTCACAGATACGCAGTATTTT | CASSGGLAGLTDTQYF
. | . | TRBJ1-2 | TRBV28 | TGTGCCAGCAGTTTATCAGTGGCCTATTCGTATGGCTACACCTTC | CASSLSVAYSYGYTF
. | . | TRBJ2-6 | TRBV25-1 | TGTGCCAGCAGTGATCCATCCCAGGGGTCTGGGGCCAACGTCCTGACTTTC | CASSDPSQGSGANVLTF
TRBD1 | many | TRBJ1-5 | TRBV19 | TGTGCCATTGGGGCCGGGACAGGGGGCAATCAGCCCCAGCATTTT | CAIGAGTGGNQPQHF
. | once | TRBJ1-5 | TRBV28 | TGTGCCAGCAGTTCCTCGTGGAGGGGGAGTGGCAATCAGCCCCAGCATTTT | CASSSSWRGSGNQPQHF
. | once | TRBJ2-5 | TRBV18 | TGTGCCAGCTCACCGGGGGGCGTAGAGACCCAGTACTTC | CASSPGGVETQYF
. | few | TRBJ1-3 | TRBV7-9 | TGTGCCAGCAGCTATAACTGGCGTGGGATCTCTGGAAACACCATATATTTT | CASSYNWRGISGNTIYF
. | few | TRBJ1-1 | TRBV18 | TGTGCCAGCTCACTACATGTACCGGTCTCGAGCACTGAAGCTTTCTTT | CASSLHVPVSSTEAFF
TRBD2 | . | TRBJ2-2 | TRBV19 | TGTGCCAGTAGACTAGCGGGAGTGGCCGGGGAGCTGTTTTTT | CASRLAGVAGELFF
. | . | TRBJ1-1 | TRBV7-9 | TGTGCCAGCAGCCGGGCAGCGAACACTGAAGCTTTCTTT | CASSRAANTEAFF
. | few | TRBJ2-7 | TRBV30 | TGTGCCTGGAGGGACCGATACTACGTAGAGCAGTACTTC | CAWRDRYYVEQYF
. | once | TRBJ2-7 | TRBV7-9 | TGTGCCAGCAGCTCCCGGGGCGGCATGTTAAACTACGAGCAGTACTTC | CASSSRGGMLNYEQYF
. | few | TRBJ1-4 | TRBV5-1 | TGCGCCAGCAGCTACCGGGGGCAGTATGAAAAACTGTTTTTT | CASSYRGQYEKLFF
TRBD1 | once | TRBJ1-4 | TRBV19 | TGTGCCAGTAGTATACCCCGGGACAGCAATTCTAATGAAAAACTGTTTTTT | CASSIPRDSNSNEKLFF
. | . | TRBJ1-1 | TRBV5-1 | TGCGCCAGCAGCCGAATGGGAACAGGGTATTTGAACACTGAAGCTTTCTTT | CASSRMGTGYLNTEAFF
. | . | TRBJ2-2 | TRBV28 | TGTGCCAGCAGTCCACCGGGACACCTCACCGGGGAGCTGTTTTTT | CASSPPGHLTGELFF
TRBD1 | . | TRBJ1-1 | TRBV4-1 | TGCGCCAGCAGCCGGGGACAGGGTCTGAATGAAGCTTTCTTT | CASSRGQGLNEAFF